What follows are 28 T cell receptor beta chains derived from one specimen sequenced in a study of blood T cell repertoires in COVID-19. Libraries were prepared by immunoSEQ multiplex PCR; TCRdb keeps only in-frame clonotypes and omits some of them. The sample holds about 200,000 clones, approximately 90% seen once. The specimen was peripheral blood. The source is a man aged 45-65 years with COVID-19, enrolled during active disease.

The rearrangement uses TRBV5-1 and TRBJ2-5; 9 nucleotides agree with TRBD1. This CDR3 comprises 14 residues. Germline V CDR1 and CDR2: SGHRS, YFSETQ. J gave up 2 bases and V 7 bases, and 6 bases lay outside the gene matches. CDR3 residues: CASGTGSGQETQYF. CDR3 DNA sequence: TGCGCCAGCGGGACAGGGAGTGGGCAAGAGACCCAGTACTTC.

This chain uses TRBV4-1 with TRBJ1-4; TRBD1 agrees at 7 bases. The germline gives CDR1 MGHRA, CDR2 YSYEKL. Trimming cost V 10 bases and J 0 bases; bases outside gene matches: 8. The CDR3 contains 15 residues. CDR3 residues: CATSTGYSTNEKLFF. The CDR3 nucleotides are TGCGCCACCTCGACAGGGTACTCAACTAATGAAAAACTGTTTTTT.

The chain links TRBV28 to TRBJ1-5, with 7 bases aligning to TRBD1. V was clipped by 6 bases and J by 2 bases; unmatched bases: 4. Germline-derived CDR1 and CDR2 are MDHEN and SYDVKM. The CDR3 runs to 14 residues. The CDR3 nucleotides are TGTGCCAGCAGATCCGACAGGGGCAATCAGCCCCAGCATTTT. Amino acid sequence: CASRSDRGNQPQHF. The full variable domain, with the rest looked up from reference TRBV28 and TRBJ1-5, is DVKVTQSSRYLVKRTGEKVFLECVQDMDHENMFWYRQDPGLGLRLIYFSYDVKMKEKGDIPEGYSVSREKKERFSLILESASTNQTSMYLCASRSDRGNQPQHFGDGTRLSIL.

CDR3: CAISNPRTGRSNNSPLHF. CDR3 nucleotides: TGTGCCATCAGTAACCCTAGGACAGGGCGGTCCAATAATTCACCCCTCCACTTT. The chain has TRBV10-3 and TRBJ1-6; 8 bases fit TRBD1. The CDR3 is made up of 18 amino acids. CDR1 and CDR2 (germline): ENHRY, SYGVKD. The junction had 14 bases not matched to a gene; V was cut back by 5 bases and J by 5 bases.

This chain connects TRBV19 to TRBJ2-5, with TRBD1 matching over 8 bases. This CDR3 is 15 amino acids long. Germline CDR1 LNHDA, CDR2 SQIVND (reference sequence). Unmatched junction bases numbered 12, after V lost 7 bases and J lost 5 bases. The CDR3 nucleotides are TGTGCCAGTACTAACACAGGGGGGTCCCCGGAGACCCAGTACTTC. It codes for CASTNTGGSPETQYF.

The V and J genes are TRBV18 and TRBJ2-1; TRBD1 agrees at 10 bases. The CDR3 spans 17 residues. V shed 4 bases and J 4 bases; nucleotides not matched to a gene: 10. Germline loops: CDR1 KGHSH, CDR2 LQKENI. CDR3 residues: CASSQLTDRGRYNEQFF. For the CDR3, the DNA is TGTGCCAGCTCACAACTTACGGACAGGGGGAGGTACAATGAGCAGTTCTTC.

The chain joins TRBV3-1 (or the pseudogene TRBV3-2) to TRBJ1-2, with D possibly being TRBD1 (5 bases). There are 17 residues in the CDR3. The ends were cut back, 1 base at V and 4 bases at J, with 19 bases in the middle. The germline CDR1 and CDR2 sequences are LGHDT and YNNKEL (reference sequence). This CDR3 is CASSQGLQARGGYGYTF. The CDR3 DNA reads TGTGCCAGCAGCCAAGGTCTTCAGGCGAGGGGAGGCTATGGCTACACCTTC.

The chain employs TRBV4-3 and TRBJ2-5; 13 positions match TRBD2. Trimming removed 4 bases from V and 4 bases from J; junction bases left unmatched: 3. The CDR3 runs to 15 residues. The germline V gene has CDR1 LGHNA and CDR2 YSLEER. CDR3 in amino acids: CASSRGLAGAETQYF. The CDR3 bases are TGCGCCAGCAGCCGCGGACTAGCGGGGGCAGAGACCCAGTACTTC.

The V gene is TRBV28, the J gene TRBJ2-7, with 12 bases lining up with TRBD2. Germline V gene sequence: CDR1 MDHEN, CDR2 SYDVKM. This CDR3 contains 15 residues. V lost 7 bases and J lost 2; bases outside the gene matches: 6. The CDR3 DNA sequence: TGTGCCAGCAACCGCGGACTAGCGGGGACCTACGAGCAGTACTTC. It specifies CASNRGLAGTYEQYF.

The chain employs TRBV4-2 and TRBJ2-1; D is possibly TRBD2 (6 bases). CDR3 length equals 12 residues. Trimming shortened V by 5 bases and J by 8 bases, and 10 bases separated the two germline ends. Germline CDR1 reads LGHNA; CDR2 reads YNFKEQ. This CDR3 is CASSASVYEQFF. CDR3 nucleotide sequence: TGTGCCAGCAGCGCTAGCGTCTATGAGCAGTTCTTC.

The chain joins TRBV6-5 to TRBJ2-7, with 7 positions matching TRBD1. This CDR3 is built from 15 residues. Germline-derived CDR1 and CDR2 are MNHEY and SVGAGI. V lost 6 bases and J lost 4; bases outside the gene matches: 12. The CDR3 DNA reads TGTGCCAGCAGAAGACAGGGTGACAAAGGGTACGAGCAGTACTTC. Protein sequence: CASRRQGDKGYEQYF.

V and J are TRBV10-2 and TRBJ1-2, with D perhaps TRBD1 (6 bases). V was cut by 7 bases and J by 1 base, with 16 bases left in between. The length of the CDR3 is 15 residues. Looked up from germline, CDR1 is WSHSY and CDR2 is SAAADI. This chain's CDR3 is CASTGLDRLNYGYTF. In DNA, the CDR3 is TGCGCCAGCACCGGGTTGGACAGACTTAACTATGGCTACACCTTC.

The chain employs TRBV25-1 and TRBJ2-1; D is perhaps TRBD1 (5 bases). The germline V gene has CDR1 MGHDK and CDR2 SYGVNS. The CDR3 is made up of 14 amino acids. Trimming cost V 7 bases and J 1 base, with 11 bases left between them. CDR3 in DNA: TGTGCCAGCAAAAGGACATCGTCCTACAATGAGCAGTTCTTC. It yields the protein CASKRTSSYNEQFF.

The rearrangement uses TRBV5-4 and TRBJ2-7; 10 nucleotides agree with TRBD1. Looked up from germline, CDR1 is SGHNT and CDR2 is YYREEE (reference sequence). This CDR3 has 13 amino acids. V was clipped by 4 bases and J by 5 bases; unmatched bases: 3. CDR3 in DNA: TGTGCCAGCAGCGGGACAGGGGTCCACGAGCAGTACTTC. Protein product: CASSGTGVHEQYF.

The chain has TRBV18 and TRBJ2-5; D perhaps matches TRBD1 (6 bases). This CDR3 contains 15 residues. Germline assignment: CDR1 KGHSH and CDR2 LQKENI. V shed 3 bases and J shed 1 base, with 12 bases lying between them. The DNA for the CDR3 is TGTGCCAGCTCACCGCAGGGGTCCCTCCAAGAGACCCAGTACTTC. Protein: CASSPQGSLQETQYF.

V is TRBV25-1 and J is TRBJ2-3, with D possibly TRBD1 on 6 matching bases. Germline V gene data show CDR1 as MGHDK and CDR2 as SYGVNS. CDR3 size: 14 residues. Deletions cut 5 bases from V and 2 bases from J, with 11 bases between. CDR3 sequence: CASSKQGTTDTQYF. The DNA of the CDR3 is TGTGCCAGCAGTAAGCAGGGGACCACAGATACGCAGTATTTT.

This clone was recorded only once. The genes are TRBV10-3 and TRBJ2-6, with 10 bases identical to TRBD1. The trim removed 6 bases at V and 0 bases at J, leaving 14 bases unmatched. Germline CDR1 ENHRY, CDR2 SYGVKD. This CDR3 has 20 residues. This CDR3 is CAISRGTGENLFSGANVLTF. DNA for the CDR3: TGTGCCATCAGCCGCGGGACAGGGGAGAATCTCTTCTCTGGGGCCAACGTCCTGACTTTC.

This clone came up once. This chain uses TRBV7-8 with TRBJ2-2; 8 bases fit TRBD2. Germline loops: CDR1 SGHVS, CDR2 FQNEAQ. The J segment lost 6 bases and the V segment lost 4 bases, leaving 1 base of the junction unmatched. This CDR3 is built from 13 residues. CDR3 sequence reads: CASSSGLAGELFF. In DNA form, the CDR3 reads TGTGCCAGCAGCTCGGGACTAGCCGGGGAGCTGTTTTTT.

In regard to this clone: An end of the junction differs from the germline gene, which may be a read error. V and J are TRBV2 and TRBJ2-3; TRBD1 matches at 7 bases. CDR1 SNHLY and CDR2 FYNNEI come from the germline V gene. The CDR3 has 14 amino acids. CDR3 loop: CASREGTATDTQYF. The CDR3 bases are TGTGCCAGCAGAGAAGGGACAGCCACAGATACGCAGTATTTT.

V is TRBV5-1 and J is TRBJ1-2; TRBD1 matches at 7 bases. Germline-derived CDR1 and CDR2 are SGHRS and YFSETQ. The CDR3 totals 15 residues. J lost 4 bases, V lost 4 bases, and 10 bases had no gene match. The CDR3, as DNA: TGCGCCAGCAGCAGAACAGGGGAAACGGGCTATGGCTACACCTTC. Amino acids: CASSRTGETGYGYTF.

V usage is TRBV19 and J usage is TRBJ2-1, with D possibly matching TRBD2 (5 bases). Germline-derived CDR1 and CDR2 are LNHDA and SQIVND (reference sequence). The V end was cut by 4 bases, the J end by 0 bases, with 13 bases between. CDR3 size: 16 residues. CDR3 residues: CASSTKAGNSYNEQFF. The CDR3 DNA reads TGTGCCAGTAGTACCAAGGCGGGCAACTCCTACAATGAGCAGTTCTTC.

The chain combines TRBV27 with TRBJ2-5; D perhaps matches TRBD1 (5 bases). Looked up from germline, CDR1 is MNHEY and CDR2 is SMNVEV (reference sequence). The CDR3 runs to 17 residues. V gave up 0 bases and J gave up 2 bases, with 16 bases separating them. DNA of the CDR3: TGTGCCAGCAGTTTATCGACCCCTTTGGGGCGTCAAGAGACCCAGTACTTC. The encoded protein is CASSLSTPLGRQETQYF.

The CDR3 DNA reads TGTGCCTGGAGTGTACTTAGCGGGGGCCAGGGTGAGCAGTTCTTC. Translating gives CAWSVLSGGQGEQFF. V is TRBV30 and J is TRBJ2-1, with 9 bases matching TRBD2. The trim removed 0 bases at V and 9 bases at J, leaving 9 bases unmatched. Germline CDR1 GTSNPN, CDR2 SVGIG (reference sequence). The CDR3 consists of 15 residues.

This chain uses TRBV15 with TRBJ2-7; D may be TRBD2 (6 bases). The CDR3 consists of 15 residues. Germline CDR1 and CDR2: LNHNV and YYDKDF (reference sequence). Deletions cut 0 bases from V and 0 bases from J, with 9 bases between. The CDR3 sequence is CATSRDRDSSYEQYF. The CDR3, as DNA: TGTGCCACCAGCAGAGATCGGGACTCCTCCTACGAGCAGTACTTC.

This clone was observed a single time. The genes are TRBV29-1 and TRBJ2-1; D perhaps matches TRBD1 (5 bases). Germline V gives CDR1 SQVTM, CDR2 ANQGSEA. The CDR3 runs 15 residues. V gave up 0 bases and J gave up 4 bases, with 13 bases separating them. CDR3 sequence (DNA): TGCAGCGTTGAAGAGGCTCAAAGGGGTTACAATGAGCAGTTCTTC. This sequence encodes CSVEEAQRGYNEQFF.

J is TRBJ2-1 and V is TRBV3-1 (or the pseudogene TRBV3-2); no reliable D call. V shed 6 bases and J shed 4 bases, with 25 bases lying between them. Germline CDR1 reads LGHDT; CDR2 reads YNNKEL (reference sequence). The CDR3 loop spans 18 amino acids. CDR3 in amino acids: CASSQLIIAVGLYNEQFF. The CDR3 region has the DNA TGTGCCAGCAGTCAGCTTATCATAGCCGTGGGTCTATACAATGAGCAGTTCTTC.

The V gene is TRBV11-2, the J gene TRBJ2-7; 8 positions match TRBD2. V shed 6 bases, J shed 0 bases, and the junction held 10 bases outside the gene matches. The V gene's germline CDR1 is SGHAT and CDR2 FQNNGV. This CDR3 has 16 residues. The CDR3 DNA follows: TGTGCCAGCAGTCGGACGGGAGGGGGTAGCTCCTACGAGCAGTACTTC. Protein sequence: CASSRTGGGSSYEQYF.

The V and J genes are TRBV21-1 and TRBJ2-4; the D call TRBD2 from the table was never checked on the DNA. TRBV21-1 is listed as a pseudogene. This CDR3 is built from 21 residues. This CDR3 is CASSKASLAGGRTVAKNIQYF. The CDR3 DNA is TGTGCCAGCAGCAAAGCATCACTAGCGGGAGGTAGAACCGTGGCCAAAAACATTCAGTACTTC.